Shown below are 30 T cell receptor beta chains from a single sample sequenced in a study of blood T cell repertoires in COVID-19. Repertoires were generated with immunoSEQ multiplex PCR, while TCRdb's copy carries only in-frame clones and drops some. The data hold roughly 180,000 clones, with 86% observed a single time. The sample consisted of PBMCs or T cells enriched from blood (not recorded which). These receptors were collected from a woman aged 25 to 39 who had recovered from COVID-19.

This chain uses TRBV28 with TRBJ1-4; D gene uncertain. Trimming shortened V by 5 bases and J by 10 bases, and 8 bases separated the two germline ends. Germline V lookup: CDR1 MDHEN, CDR2 SYDVKM. This CDR3 is 11 amino acids long. CDR3 DNA: TGTGCCAGCAGTCCCGGGAGAAAACTGTTTTTT. Translating gives CASSPGRKLFF.

The CDR3 is CASSQFRDFTTNEKLFF. Written as DNA, the CDR3 is TGTGCCAGCAGCCAATTTCGGGATTTTACAACTAATGAAAAACTGTTTTTT. The J gene is TRBJ1-4, the V gene TRBV16; D uncertain. Germline V CDR1 and CDR2: KGHSY, FQNENV. V lost 1 base and J lost 0, with 12 bases in between. This CDR3 has 17 residues.

The chain combines TRBV3-1 (or the pseudogene TRBV3-2) with TRBJ1-1; D unresolved. The CDR3 runs 12 residues. Germline V gives CDR1 LGHDT, CDR2 YNNKEL (reference sequence). V was trimmed by 5 bases and J by 7 bases, leaving 11 bases between them. CDR3 amino acids: CASSLSRGEAFF. CDR3 bases: TGTGCCAGCAGCTTATCGCGGGGTGAAGCTTTCTTT.

This clone was detected a few times. V gene TRBV6-5 combines with J gene TRBJ2-7, with D possibly being TRBD1 (5 bases). This CDR3 is 15 amino acids long. V lost 6 bases, J lost 0 bases, and 15 bases lay in between. Germline V CDR1 and CDR2: MNHEY, SVGAGI. The CDR3 region is CASRKDSSSSYEQYF. The CDR3 DNA reads TGTGCCAGCAGGAAAGACAGCTCTAGCTCCTACGAGCAGTACTTC.

V is TRBV18 and J is TRBJ2-6; 12 bases are shared with TRBD1. Trimming took 0 bases from V and 4 from J; bases not matched to a gene: 4. Germline loops: CDR1 KGHSH, CDR2 LQKENI. This CDR3 comprises 18 residues. CDR3 residues: CASSPPGTGGPGANVLTF. The CDR3 DNA sequence: TGTGCCAGCTCACCACCTGGGACAGGGGGCCCCGGGGCCAACGTCCTGACTTTC.

The chain joins TRBV29-1 to TRBJ2-1; possible D gene TRBD2, 6 bases. Germline V gene lookup returns CDR1 SQVTM and CDR2 ANQGSEA. CDR3 length equals 14 residues. The V end lost 5 bases, the J end lost 3 bases, and 14 bases lay between the germline ends. CDR3 DNA: TGCAGCGTTAAAAGGGAGGTCCGCTACAATGAGCAGTTCTTC. Protein sequence: CSVKREVRYNEQFF.

In regard to this clone: One end of the junction fails to match germline, which may point to a read error. V is TRBV2 and J is TRBJ1-1; TRBD1 agrees at 9 bases. Germline V gives CDR1 SNHLY, CDR2 FYNNEI. CDR3 length: 14 residues. The CDR3 DNA reads TGTGCCAGCAGGGAAGGACAGGGGTCCACTGAAGCTTTCTTT. Its translation: CASREGQGSTEAFF.

The chain is built from TRBV2 and TRBJ1-2; 7 nucleotides match TRBD1. The CDR3 runs 14 residues. V shed 9 bases, J shed 5 bases, and the junction held 12 bases outside the gene matches. Germline CDR1 is SNHLY and CDR2 is FYNNEI. The CDR3 DNA sequence: TGTGCCAGGGAAGGACAGGAGCCTCGGTATGGCTACACCTTC. Translating it yields CAREGQEPRYGYTF. The complete variable domain, with remaining parts taken from reference TRBV2 and TRBJ1-2, reads EPEVTQTPSHQVTQMGQEVILRCVPISNHLYFYWYRQILGQKVEFLVSFYNNEISEKSEIFDDQFSVERPDGSNFTLKIRSTKLEDSAMYFCAREGQEPRYGYTFGSGTRLTVV.

This chain links TRBV5-1 with TRBJ2-2, with a possible D match to TRBD1 (5 bases). The CDR3 totals 15 residues. Germline lookup yields CDR1 SGHRS and CDR2 YFSETQ. V shed 6 bases and J shed 0 bases, with 12 bases lying between them. CDR3 coding DNA: TGCGCCAGCACGACCGACAGTTCGAACACCGGGGAGCTGTTTTTT. This encodes CASTTDSSNTGELFF.

V and J are TRBV6-5 and TRBJ1-1, with 8 bases aligning to TRBD1. CDR1 MNHEY and CDR2 SVGAGI come from the germline V gene. The CDR3 loop spans 15 amino acids. The trim removed 0 bases at V and 3 bases at J, leaving 3 bases unmatched. CDR3 sequence: CASSYSNRGDTEAFF. The CDR3 coding sequence is TGTGCCAGCAGTTACTCGAACAGGGGGGACACTGAAGCTTTCTTT.

This clone appeared a few times. The V gene is TRBV6-4, the J gene TRBJ2-3; 13 bases are a match to TRBD2. V lost 6 bases, J lost 3 bases, and 6 bases stayed unmatched. The CDR3 runs to 16 residues. Germline assignment: CDR1 MRHNA and CDR2 SNTAGT. CDR3 nucleotide sequence: TGTGCCAGCAGCCCCAGGACTAGCGGGAGTACAGATACGCAGTATTTT. It codes for CASSPRTSGSTDTQYF.

The chain carries TRBV28 and TRBJ1-1; TRBD1 agrees at 9 bases. This CDR3 spans 14 amino acids. The germline V gene has CDR1 MDHEN and CDR2 SYDVKM. V trimming: 5 bases; J trimming: 6 bases; junction bases outside the gene matches: 7. The DNA of the CDR3 is TGTGCCAGCAGTGCTATGGACAGGGGAGCTGAAGCTTTCTTT. The encoded protein is CASSAMDRGAEAFF.

V usage is TRBV12-3 or TRBV12-4 and J usage is TRBJ2-7; 7 bases fit TRBD1. Trimming cost V 6 bases and J 2 bases; bases outside gene matches: 4. The CDR3 covers 13 residues. This chain's CDR3 is CASRGTDTYEQYF. In nucleotides, the CDR3 is TGTGCCAGCAGGGGGACAGATACCTACGAGCAGTACTTC.

The chain joins TRBV3-1 (or the pseudogene TRBV3-2) to TRBJ2-3; 7 bases are shared with TRBD1. J lost 2 bases, V lost 4 bases, and 9 bases had no gene match. CDR1 and CDR2 (germline): LGHDT, YNNKEL (reference sequence). This CDR3 spans 16 amino acids. CDR3 loop: CASSRQGGIFTDTQYF. The DNA of the CDR3 is TGTGCCAGCAGCCGACAGGGTGGGATTTTCACAGATACGCAGTATTTT.

This chain joins TRBV14 and TRBJ2-7; unclear D gene. V was clipped by 0 bases and J by 2 bases, with 11 bases between them. Germline lookup yields CDR1 SGHDN and CDR2 FVKESK. The CDR3 is made up of 15 amino acids. CDR3 bases: TGTGCCAGCAGCCAAGACGAAGCGATCCCCTACGAGCAGTACTTC. Its translation: CASSQDEAIPYEQYF.

The chain carries TRBV21-1 and TRBJ1-6; TRBD1 reflects the table's D call only, with no check against the DNA. TRBV21-1 is deemed a pseudogene. CDR3 size: 18 residues. CDR3 loop: CASSKGGQGEAPNSPLHF. CDR3 nucleotide sequence: TGTGCCAGCAGCAAAGGGGGGCAGGGGGAAGCCCCTAATTCACCCCTCCACTTT.

The genes are TRBV6-5 and TRBJ2-7; TRBD1 aligns across 8 bases. The V segment lost 7 bases and the J segment 5 bases; nucleotides outside the gene matches: 10. The germline V gene encodes CDR1 MNHEY and CDR2 SVGAGI. CDR3 length: 14 residues. This chain's CDR3 is CASTLDRVKDEQYF. Here the CDR3 DNA reads TGTGCCAGCACCTTGGACAGGGTGAAAGACGAGCAGTACTTC.

V is TRBV29-1 and J is TRBJ2-3, with 7 positions matching TRBD2. Germline-derived CDR1 and CDR2 are SQVTM and ANQGSEA. CDR3 length: 13 amino acids. With 6 bases clipped from V and 2 bases from J, the junction kept 5 bases outside the gene matches. The CDR3 coding sequence is TGCAGCGTAACCGGACTAGTCACAGATACGCAGTATTTT. Protein product: CSVTGLVTDTQYF.

The V call is TRBV18, the J call TRBJ2-1; D might be TRBD2 (6 bases). The ends were cut back, 2 bases at V and 0 bases at J, with 8 bases in the middle. This CDR3 is built from 15 residues. Germline lookup yields CDR1 KGHSH and CDR2 LQKENI. The CDR3: CASSPSGSSYNEQFF. In DNA, the CDR3 is TGTGCCAGCTCACCATCCGGGAGCTCCTACAATGAGCAGTTCTTC. The full variable domain, completed using reference TRBV18 and TRBJ2-1, is NAGVMQNPRHLVRRRGQEARLRCSPMKGHSHVYWYRQLPEEGLKFMVYLQKENIIDESGMPKERFSAEFPKEGPSILRIQQVVRGDSAAYFCASSPSGSSYNEQFFGPGTRLTVL.

The V and J genes are TRBV28 and TRBJ1-1; D not certain. The CDR3 has 13 residues. Germline CDR1 reads MDHEN; CDR2 reads SYDVKM. Trimming shortened V by 1 base and J by 8 bases, and 11 bases separated the two germline ends. CDR3 DNA: TGTGCCAGCAGTTTATTGGGCCCAAACGAAGCTTTCTTT. This translates into CASSLLGPNEAFF.

The chain joins TRBV24-1 to TRBJ2-5; D is perhaps TRBD1 (5 bases). From germline, CDR1 is KGHDR and CDR2 SFDVKD. CDR3 length: 13 residues. V lost 7 bases and J lost 5, with 13 bases in between. As DNA, the CDR3 is TGTGCCACCAGGCAAGGGGCCCGGGAGACCCAGTACTTC. Its translation is CATRQGARETQYF.

V usage is TRBV3-1 (or the pseudogene TRBV3-2) and J usage is TRBJ2-1, with D perhaps matching TRBD2 (6 bases). The CDR3 length is 14 residues. The germline V and J ends were trimmed by 8 bases and 10 bases, with 21 bases remaining between them. The V gene's germline CDR1 is LGHDT and CDR2 YNNKEL (reference sequence). This chain's CDR3 is CASAPQSGGTEQFF. Here the CDR3 DNA reads TGTGCCAGCGCCCCACAAAGCGGCGGGACGGAGCAGTTCTTC.

As DNA, the CDR3 is TGCGCCAGCAGTGAGTCTTGGAGCGGAGAACGGTCTAGGGGCTACACCTTC. Amino acids: CASSESWSGERSRGYTF. The chain employs TRBV10-2 and TRBJ1-2; no definite D call. There are 17 residues in the CDR3. CDR1 and CDR2 (germline): WSHSY, SAAADI. With 0 bases removed from V and 8 bases from J, the gap between germline ends came to 22 bases.

The chain links TRBV19 to TRBJ1-5; D perhaps matches TRBD1 (5 bases). CDR3 size: 14 residues. Trimming took 4 bases from V and 9 from J, leaving 16 bases between them. Germline CDR1 reads LNHDA; CDR2 reads SQIVND (reference sequence). The CDR3 coding sequence is TGTGCCAGTAGTACAACCCAGGGTAGAGGGCCCCAGCATTTT. It codes for CASSTTQGRGPQHF.

V and J are TRBV7-9 and TRBJ1-2, with TRBD1 matching over 7 bases. The ends lost 5 bases at V and 8 bases at J; junction bases unmatched: 8. CDR3 length: 13 residues. The germline V gene encodes CDR1 SEHNR and CDR2 FQNEAQ (reference sequence). This CDR3 reads CASSRPQGEGYTF. CDR3 coding DNA: TGTGCCAGCAGCCGACCCCAGGGGGAAGGCTACACCTTC.

Only one count was recorded for this clone. This sequence joins TRBV24-1 and TRBJ2-3, with 9 bases that match TRBD2. The CDR3 is 16 amino acids. The junction had 5 bases not matched to a gene; V was cut back by 4 bases and J by 1 base. From germline, CDR1 is KGHDR and CDR2 SFDVKD. This CDR3 is CATSDQRTSGTDTQYF. CDR3 coding DNA: TGTGCCACCAGTGACCAGCGGACTAGCGGCACAGATACGCAGTATTTT.

The genes are TRBV3-1 (or the pseudogene TRBV3-2) and TRBJ1-4; weak D call: TRBD1 (5 bases). Germline V gene lookup returns CDR1 LGHDT and CDR2 YNNKEL (reference sequence). The CDR3 covers 16 residues. V gave up 3 bases and J gave up 0 bases, with 11 bases separating them. This CDR3 is CASSQRRGTTNEKLFF. The CDR3 region has the DNA TGTGCCAGCAGCCAGAGAAGGGGTACAACTAATGAAAAACTGTTTTTT.

This chain connects TRBV5-8 to TRBJ2-5; 8 nucleotides line up with TRBD1. CDR1 is SGHTS and CDR2 is YDEGEE in the germline V gene. The V and J ends lost 4 bases and 7 bases, in that order; junction bases with no gene match: 9. The length of the CDR3 is 14 residues. CDR3 nucleotide sequence: TGTGCCAGCAGCCCGCGGACAGGGTTCGGGACCCAGTACTTC. It yields the protein CASSPRTGFGTQYF.

V usage is TRBV19 and J usage is TRBJ1-2; D unclear. V lost 7 bases to trimming and J lost 5 bases, with 14 bases between them. Germline CDR1 and CDR2: LNHDA and SQIVND (reference sequence). The CDR3 runs to 13 residues. CDR3 in amino acids: CASNPGIPYGYTF. The CDR3 nucleotides read TGTGCCAGTAACCCCGGGATTCCATATGGCTACACCTTC. Together with reference TRBV19 and TRBJ1-2, the CDR3 gives the full variable domain: DGGITQSPKYLFRKEGQNVTLSCEQNLNHDAMYWYRQDPGQGLRLIYYSQIVNDFQKGDIAEGYSVSREKKESFPLTVTSAQKNPTAFYLCASNPGIPYGYTFGSGTRLTVV.

The V and J genes are TRBV28 and TRBJ2-1; 9 nucleotides match TRBD2. This CDR3 has 16 residues. V was clipped by 2 bases and J by 6 bases; unmatched bases: 8. CDR1 is MDHEN, CDR2 SYDVKM, per germline. The CDR3 reads CASSLGMTSGVNEQFF. The CDR3, as DNA: TGTGCCAGCAGTTTAGGGATGACTAGCGGAGTCAATGAGCAGTTCTTC. Using reference TRBV28 and TRBJ2-1 for the parts outside the CDR3, the full variable domain is DVKVTQSSRYLVKRTGEKVFLECVQDMDHENMFWYRQDPGLGLRLIYFSYDVKMKEKGDIPEGYSVSREKKERFSLILESASTNQTSMYLCASSLGMTSGVNEQFFGPGTRLTVL.